These T cell receptor beta chains were read from a single sample in a study of blood T cell repertoires in COVID-19. The repertoire was sequenced with immunoSEQ multiplex PCR; TCRdb's copy has only in-frame clones and lacks some. The sample records fewer than 300,000 clones, around 86% being singletons. The sample comprised peripheral blood. The receptors stem from a woman aged 40 to 50 who had recovered from COVID-19. Each CDR3 is given with its conserved first and last residue. Fields, in order: D gene, clone size, V gene, J gene, CDR3 protein, CDR3 DNA. The D gene is left open where the match is weak. Clone size is stated in some rows and not others, as once, few, many or a class when expanded.

D gene: TRBD1; clone size: .; V gene: TRBV7-2; J gene: TRBJ2-5; CDR3 protein: CASSAPGQLETQYF; CDR3 DNA: TGTGCCAGCAGCGCCCCGGGACAGTTAGAGACCCAGTACTTC
D gene: TRBD2; clone size: .; V gene: TRBV2; J gene: TRBJ2-2; CDR3 protein: CATRGEGNTGELFF; CDR3 DNA: TGTGCCACCCGAGGGGAGGGCAACACCGGGGAGCTGTTTTTT
D gene: .; clone size: .; V gene: TRBV7-7; J gene: TRBJ2-1; CDR3 protein: CASSRTAGSYNEQFF; CDR3 DNA: TGTGCCAGCAGTCGAACGGCGGGATCCTACAATGAGCAGTTCTTC
D gene: TRBD2; clone size: .; V gene: TRBV4-1; J gene: TRBJ2-1; CDR3 protein: CASSHLGLAGGQSSYNEQFF; CDR3 DNA: TGCGCCAGCAGCCATTTAGGACTAGCGGGGGGGCAGAGCTCCTACAATGAGCAGTTCTTC
D gene: .; clone size: once; V gene: TRBV4-3; J gene: TRBJ2-7; CDR3 protein: CASSQDLRRAPGYF; CDR3 DNA: TGCGCCAGCAGCCAAGATCTTCGGCGGGCGCCGGGGTACTTC
D gene: TRBD2; clone size: once; V gene: TRBV5-6; J gene: TRBJ2-5; CDR3 protein: CASSFLAGAQETQYF; CDR3 DNA: TGTGCCAGCAGCTTCCTAGCGGGGGCCCAAGAGACCCAGTACTTC
D gene: .; clone size: once; V gene: TRBV2; J gene: TRBJ1-6; CDR3 protein: CASSEDRINSPLHF; CDR3 DNA: TGTGCCAGCAGTGAAGACAGAATCAATTCACCCCTCCACTTT
D gene: .; clone size: .; V gene: TRBV6-6; J gene: TRBJ1-2; CDR3 protein: CASSYPPGRVYGYTF; CDR3 DNA: TGTGCCAGCAGTTACCCGCCTGGGAGGGTCTATGGCTACACCTTC
D gene: .; clone size: .; V gene: TRBV18; J gene: TRBJ2-1; CDR3 protein: CASSPARVNEQFF; CDR3 DNA: TGTGCCAGCTCACCTGCCCGGGTGAATGAGCAGTTCTTC
D gene: TRBD1; clone size: .; V gene: TRBV27; J gene: TRBJ1-6; CDR3 protein: CASSLFGLSTGLNSPLHF; CDR3 DNA: TGTGCCAGCAGTTTATTTGGGCTTTCGACAGGGCTTAATTCACCCCTCCACTTT
D gene: .; clone size: .; V gene: TRBV6-5; J gene: TRBJ2-2; CDR3 protein: CASSFGHTTNTGELFF; CDR3 DNA: TGTGCCAGCAGTTTCGGACACACGACGAACACCGGGGAGCTGTTTTTT
D gene: .; clone size: .; V gene: TRBV4-3; J gene: TRBJ1-1; CDR3 protein: CASSQAGDTEAFF; CDR3 DNA: TGCGCCAGCAGCCAAGCGGGGGACACTGAAGCTTTCTTT
D gene: .; clone size: .; V gene: TRBV2; J gene: TRBJ2-1; CDR3 protein: CASSMYRVGVSNEQFF; CDR3 DNA: TGTGCCAGCAGTATGTACAGGGTTGGGGTGTCCAATGAGCAGTTCTTC
D gene: .; clone size: .; V gene: TRBV18; J gene: TRBJ1-6; CDR3 protein: CASSLSGAINSPLHF; CDR3 DNA: TGTGCCAGCTCACTGTCAGGGGCGATTAATTCACCCCTCCACTTT
D gene: TRBD2; clone size: .; V gene: TRBV6-6; J gene: TRBJ2-7; CDR3 protein: CASSRGLAGGPAEQYF; CDR3 DNA: TGTGCCAGCAGTCGGGGTTTAGCGGGGGGGCCAGCCGAGCAGTACTTC
D gene: .; clone size: .; V gene: TRBV20-1; J gene: TRBJ2-3; CDR3 protein: CSASRYLTDTQYF; CDR3 DNA: TGCAGTGCTAGTCGGTACCTCACAGATACGCAGTATTTT
D gene: .; clone size: .; V gene: TRBV9; J gene: TRBJ1-1; CDR3 protein: CASSVAMGAKAFF; CDR3 DNA: TGTGCCAGCAGCGTAGCTATGGGGGCGAAAGCTTTCTTT
D gene: TRBD2; clone size: .; V gene: TRBV7-9; J gene: TRBJ2-1; CDR3 protein: CASSSHTTSGGTNEQFF; CDR3 DNA: TGTGCCAGCAGCTCCCATACGACTAGCGGGGGGACCAATGAGCAGTTCTTC
D gene: .; clone size: .; V gene: TRBV11-1; J gene: TRBJ1-1; CDR3 protein: CASSLGRGRDTEAFF; CDR3 DNA: TGTGCCAGCAGCTTAGGGCGGGGTCGCGACACTGAAGCTTTCTTT
D gene: TRBD2; clone size: .; V gene: TRBV24-1; J gene: TRBJ2-5; CDR3 protein: CATSDARGAGGPETQYF; CDR3 DNA: TGTGCCACCAGTGATGCCCGAGGAGCGGGGGGGCCAGAGACCCAGTACTTC
D gene: TRBD1; clone size: .; V gene: TRBV5-1; J gene: TRBJ1-1; CDR3 protein: CASSLFAGGNTEAFF; CDR3 DNA: TGCGCCAGCAGCTTGTTCGCAGGGGGTAACACTGAAGCTTTCTTT
D gene: .; clone size: .; V gene: TRBV7-2; J gene: TRBJ2-3; CDR3 protein: CASSFQGQWGDTQYF; CDR3 DNA: TGTGCCAGCAGCTTCCAGGGACAATGGGGAGATACGCAGTATTTT
D gene: .; clone size: .; V gene: TRBV11-2; J gene: TRBJ1-1; CDR3 protein: CASSPTRMNTEAFF; CDR3 DNA: TGTGCCAGCAGCCCCACCAGGATGAACACTGAAGCTTTCTTT
D gene: TRBD1; clone size: .; V gene: TRBV28; J gene: TRBJ1-3; CDR3 protein: CASSPGTGFAGNTIYF; CDR3 DNA: TGTGCCAGCAGTCCAGGGACAGGGTTTGCCGGAAACACCATATATTTT
D gene: .; clone size: .; V gene: TRBV3-1/TRBV3-2; J gene: TRBJ1-1; CDR3 protein: CASSQDSGEMGAAFF; CDR3 DNA: TGTGCCAGCAGCCAAGATTCGGGGGAGATGGGCGCAGCTTTCTTT
D gene: .; clone size: .; V gene: TRBV6-1; J gene: TRBJ1-1; CDR3 protein: CASSERGGSEAFF; CDR3 DNA: TGTGCCAGCAGTGAAAGGGGTGGGTCTGAAGCTTTCTTT
D gene: TRBD1; clone size: .; V gene: TRBV5-5; J gene: TRBJ1-4; CDR3 protein: CASSFFPFQGQTSTNEKLFF; CDR3 DNA: TGTGCCAGCAGCTTTTTCCCCTTTCAGGGACAGACCTCAACTAATGAAAAACTGTTTTTT
D gene: TRBD1; clone size: .; V gene: TRBV6-7; J gene: TRBJ1-4; CDR3 protein: CASSYGTGGLYTTNEKLFF; CDR3 DNA: TGTGCCAGCAGTTACGGGACAGGGGGATTGTATACAACTAATGAAAAACTGTTTTTT
D gene: .; clone size: .; V gene: TRBV6-5; J gene: TRBJ1-1; CDR3 protein: CASSFSLTEAFF; CDR3 DNA: TGTGCCAGCAGTTTCTCCTTAACTGAAGCTTTCTTT
D gene: TRBD2; clone size: .; V gene: TRBV24-1; J gene: TRBJ2-1; CDR3 protein: CATSDSTSGDEQFF; CDR3 DNA: TGTGCCACCAGTGACTCCACTAGCGGGGATGAGCAGTTCTTC
D gene: .; clone size: once; V gene: TRBV27; J gene: TRBJ1-1; CDR3 protein: CASSFGRRPGSEAFF; CDR3 DNA: TGTGCCAGCAGTTTCGGAAGACGTCCGGGTTCTGAAGCTTTCTTT